The 10 T cell receptor beta chains below come from one sample, sequenced in a study of identifying expanded T cells in peripheral blood. Generated by immunoSEQ multiplex PCR, the TCRdb table keeps only in-frame clones and is missing some. Among approximately 140,000 clones listed, 65% to 90% were seen once. The sequenced material came from blood. These receptors came from a person between 18 and 75 years old in good health.

The chain joins TRBV7-2 to TRBJ2-1, with 7 bases identical to TRBD2. V lost 5 bases, J lost 5 bases, and 12 bases stayed unmatched. CDR1 SGHTA and CDR2 FQGNSA come from the germline V gene. The CDR3 has 16 residues. This CDR3 reads CASSQLAGAGDNEQFF. In nucleotides, the CDR3 is TGTGCCAGCAGCCAACTTGCGGGAGCCGGGGACAATGAGCAGTTCTTC. The full variable domain, rest sourced from reference TRBV7-2 and TRBJ2-1, is GAGVSQSPSNKVTEKGKDVELRCDPISGHTALYWYRQSLGQGLEFLIYFQGNSAPDKSGLPSDRFSAERTGGSVSTLTIQRTQQEDSAVYLCASSQLAGAGDNEQFFGPGTRLTVL.

The rearrangement joins TRBV7-3 to TRBJ2-1, with 7 bases lining up with TRBD2. V lost 1 base and J lost 6; bases outside the gene matches: 6. The germline gives CDR1 SGHTA, CDR2 FQGTGA. The CDR3 runs 15 residues. CDR3 protein: CASSLRGASGNEQFF. The CDR3 coding sequence is TGTGCCAGCAGCTTAAGGGGTGCTAGCGGCAATGAGCAGTTCTTC.

As DNA, the CDR3 is TGTGCCAGCAGACGCGGGCCAAGCACAGATACGCAGTATTTT. Translating it yields CASRRGPSTDTQYF. This sequence joins TRBV6-5 and TRBJ2-3, with a weak D call TRBD2 (5 bases). Germline V gene data show CDR1 as MNHEY and CDR2 as SVGAGI. The V gene lost 6 bases and the J gene lost 0 bases, with 10 bases spanning the gap. CDR3 length equals 14 residues.

On this clone itself: At one end the junction does not follow the germline gene, possibly because of a read error. The chain's CDR3 is CAGRLDDHSYEQYF. The CDR3, as DNA: TGTGCCGGCAGATTGGACGACCACTCCTACGAGCAGTACTTC. This rearrangement joins TRBV6-1 to TRBJ2-7; no clear D. The CDR3 covers 14 residues. The V gene's germline CDR1 is MNHNS and CDR2 SASEGT.

This clone was picked up one time. V and J are TRBV6-5 and TRBJ1-1, with 11 bases aligning to TRBD1. V was clipped by 2 bases and J by 9 bases; unmatched bases: 5. Germline V lookup: CDR1 MNHEY, CDR2 SVGAGI. The CDR3 is 14 amino acids. CDR3 nucleotide sequence: TGTGCCAGCAGTTACGATTGGACAGGGGGCAAAGCTTTCTTT. Its translation: CASSYDWTGGKAFF.

The count of this clone is one. The CDR3 DNA is TGTGCCACCAGCACTTACCCCCGGGACAGTTCCTACGAGCAGTACTTC. This sequence encodes CATSTYPRDSSYEQYF. This chain uses TRBV15 with TRBJ2-7; 7 bases are a match to TRBD1. CDR1 is LNHNV and CDR2 is YYDKDF in the germline V gene (reference sequence). V shed 4 bases and J 1 base; nucleotides not matched to a gene: 10. The CDR3 loop spans 16 amino acids.

CDR3 protein: CSVEQGSYEQYF. The CDR3 DNA follows: TGCAGCGTCGAACAGGGTTCCTACGAGCAGTACTTC. V and J are TRBV29-1 and TRBJ2-7; tentative D call: TRBD1 (6 bases). The CDR3 extends over 12 amino acids. CDR1 is SQVTM and CDR2 is ANQGSEA in the germline V gene. V was pared by 6 bases and J by 1 base, with 10 bases between.

This clone was found a few times. The chain has TRBV9 and TRBJ2-5; weak D call: TRBD2 (6 bases). The germline V gene encodes CDR1 SGDLS and CDR2 YYNGEE. V was shortened by 3 bases and J by 5 bases, with 20 bases between the two germline ends. The CDR3 spans 16 residues. The DNA of the CDR3 is TGTGCCAGCAGCGCCTCCGAAGGGGACTCGTTCGAGACCCAGTACTTC. Amino acid sequence: CASSASEGDSFETQYF.

V gene TRBV5-1 combines with J gene TRBJ1-3; D unclear. Germline V gene lookup returns CDR1 SGHRS and CDR2 YFSETQ. V was cut by 1 base and J by 4 bases, with 9 bases left in between. The CDR3 loop spans 14 amino acids. In nucleotides, the CDR3 is TGCGCCAGCAGCTTGACTCTTGGGGGAAACACCATATATTTT. Protein: CASSLTLGGNTIYF.

The chain couples TRBV7-2 to TRBJ2-7, with D perhaps matching TRBD1 (6 bases). V was pared by 0 bases and J by 3 bases, with 9 bases between. Germline V lookup: CDR1 SGHTA, CDR2 FQGNSA. CDR3 length: 14 residues. As DNA, the CDR3 is TGTGCCAGCAGCTTAGCACAGGGCGACTACGAGCAGTACTTC. It yields the protein CASSLAQGDYEQYF. The complete variable domain, with remaining parts taken from reference TRBV7-2 and TRBJ2-7, reads GAGVSQSPSNKVTEKGKDVELRCDPISGHTALYWYRQSLGQGLEFLIYFQGNSAPDKSGLPSDRFSAERTGGSVSTLTIQRTQQEDSAVYLCASSLAQGDYEQYFGPGTRLTVT.